A single sample is the source of the 27 T cell receptor beta chains below, sequenced in a study of shared clonotypes between healthy human individuals (dated by TCRdb to 2019 to 2021). Receptor libraries were prepared by the immunoSEQ multiplex PCR assay. TCRdb retrieved this table from immuneACCESS and kept in-frame rearrangements only. Not all clones are present; in checked studies, unresolved V genes account for under half, and no reason is known for the remainder. In all, the sample holds some 500,000 clones, and around 96% of those were seen once. About 0.059% of the sample lies in the top ten. The sample consisted of naive CD4+ T cells sorted from blood. The sample's cell subset or site label is to be understood as: CD45RA+ positively selected. The source of these receptors is a woman in her twenties or thirties in good health.

V is TRBV7-9 and J is TRBJ2-2; perhaps TRBD1 as D (5 bases). Germline V gene data show CDR1 as SEHNR and CDR2 as FQNEAQ (reference sequence). The CDR3 runs to 14 residues. V lost 6 bases, J lost 2 bases, and 10 bases lay in between. The CDR3 sequence is CASRPGQNTGELFF. As DNA, the CDR3 is TGTGCCAGCAGACCCGGACAAAACACCGGGGAGCTGTTTTTT.

CDR3 in amino acids: CASAGSSYNEQFF. The CDR3, as DNA: TGTGCCAGCGCAGGGTCGTCCTACAATGAGCAGTTCTTC. The rearrangement joins TRBV2 to TRBJ2-1, with a tentative D call TRBD1 (5 bases). CDR3 length: 13 residues. Germline V CDR1 and CDR2: SNHLY, FYNNEI. The germline V and J ends were trimmed by 8 bases and 1 base, with 9 bases remaining between them.

V gene TRBV19 combines with J gene TRBJ1-5, with D hard to call. V lost 3 bases and J lost 4, with 10 bases in between. Germline CDR1 is LNHDA and CDR2 is SQIVND (reference sequence). The length of the CDR3 is 14 residues. In DNA form, the CDR3 reads TGTGCCAGTAGTATCCGCAGTCGTAATCAGCCCCAGCATTTT. Its protein is CASSIRSRNQPQHF.

V gene TRBV11-2 combines with J gene TRBJ2-5; TRBD1 might be the D (5 bases). The germline gives CDR1 SGHAT, CDR2 FQNNGV. The CDR3 totals 16 residues. Trimming cost V 4 bases and J 7 bases, with 22 bases left between them. The CDR3 region is CASSSPGQSPSGTQYF. The CDR3, as DNA: TGTGCCAGCAGCTCCCCCGGACAATCCCCTTCGGGGACCCAGTACTTC.

This clone was observed once. V is TRBV28 and J is TRBJ1-4, with a possible D match to TRBD1 (6 bases). V lost 4 bases, J lost 8 bases, and 14 bases lay in between. This CDR3 is built from 14 residues. Germline-derived CDR1 and CDR2 are MDHEN and SYDVKM. The CDR3 coding sequence is TGTGCCAGCAGTTCAGGGGACCGGGGGGAAAAACTGTTTTTT. Protein: CASSSGDRGEKLFF.

There are a few counts of this clone. The genes are TRBV29-1 and TRBJ2-7; tentatively, D is TRBD2 (5 bases). Deletions cut 5 bases from V and 3 bases from J, with 14 bases between. This CDR3 contains 13 residues. The germline gives CDR1 SQVTM, CDR2 ANQGSEA. CDR3 in DNA: TGCAGCGTTAGCCTAGTAGGAGGCTACGAGCAGTACTTC. This gives the protein CSVSLVGGYEQYF.

This rearrangement joins TRBV28 to TRBJ1-5, with D uncertain. Trimming stripped 6 bases from V and 2 bases from J, with 11 bases between. The CDR3 length is 14 residues. CDR1 is MDHEN, CDR2 SYDVKM, per germline. In DNA, the CDR3 is TGTGCCAGCAGCCCCTCATTCGGCAATCAGCCCCAGCATTTT. Translated, it gives CASSPSFGNQPQHF. The full variable domain, its missing parts supplied by reference TRBV28 and TRBJ1-5, is DVKVTQSSRYLVKRTGEKVFLECVQDMDHENMFWYRQDPGLGLRLIYFSYDVKMKEKGDIPEGYSVSREKKERFSLILESASTNQTSMYLCASSPSFGNQPQHFGDGTRLSIL.

V usage is TRBV15 and J usage is TRBJ2-7; D uncertain. This CDR3 is built from 13 residues. Germline-derived CDR1 and CDR2 are LNHNV and YYDKDF (reference sequence). The V gene lost 4 bases and the J gene lost 0 bases, with 7 bases spanning the gap. CDR3 protein: CATSTISSYEQYF. For the CDR3, the DNA is TGTGCCACCAGCACCATTAGCTCCTACGAGCAGTACTTC.

This clone was counted a single time. The rearrangement joins TRBV2 to TRBJ2-7, with 7 positions matching TRBD2. The CDR3 loop spans 15 amino acids. With 6 bases clipped from V and 3 bases from J, the junction kept 11 bases outside the gene matches. Germline V gene sequence: CDR1 SNHLY, CDR2 FYNNEI. The CDR3 protein is CASSKARAGVYEQYF. In DNA, the CDR3 is TGTGCCAGCAGCAAGGCAAGGGCGGGGGTCTACGAGCAGTACTTC.

J is TRBJ1-4 and V is TRBV7-2, with D unclear. Trimming removed 0 bases at V and 8 bases at J, with 16 bases between. CDR3 size: 16 residues. Germline assignment: CDR1 SGHTA and CDR2 FQGNSA. CDR3 nucleotides: TGTGCCAGCAGCTTAGCGGGGTGGAGGGTTGGGGAAAAACTGTTTTTT. Amino acids: CASSLAGWRVGEKLFF.

The chain combines TRBV4-1 with TRBJ1-2; TRBD1 matches at 7 bases. Germline trimming cut 1 base from V and 2 bases from J; bases unmatched to any gene: 7. The CDR3 length is 16 residues. CDR1 and CDR2 from the germline V gene are MGHRA and YSYEKL. DNA for the CDR3: TGCGCCAGCAGCCAAGGGAGGGGGCGAGGGAACTATGGCTACACCTTC. Protein sequence: CASSQGRGRGNYGYTF.

The chain couples TRBV19 to TRBJ1-5; no clear D gene. Germline CDR1 LNHDA, CDR2 SQIVND (reference sequence). The CDR3 sequence is 16 residues long. V gave up 0 bases and J gave up 0 bases, with 9 bases separating them. The CDR3 region has the DNA TGTGCCAGTAGTATAGATACGGGGTATAGCAATCAGCCCCAGCATTTT. Protein: CASSIDTGYSNQPQHF.

The chain links TRBV6-6 to TRBJ2-2; D remains ambiguous. Trimming removed 7 bases at V and 4 bases at J, with 13 bases between. The CDR3 extends over 14 amino acids. Germline V gives CDR1 MNHNY, CDR2 SVGAGI (reference sequence). This CDR3 reads CASNLFGGTGELFF. CDR3 DNA sequence: TGTGCCAGCAATCTATTCGGCGGCACCGGGGAGCTGTTTTTT.

V usage is TRBV5-1 and J usage is TRBJ2-7, with TRBD2 matching 7 bases. CDR1 and CDR2 (germline): SGHRS, YFSETQ. This CDR3 region has 14 residues. The V segment lost 4 bases and the J segment 0 bases; nucleotides outside the gene matches: 4. The CDR3 DNA reads as TGCGCCAGCAGCGTCGCGGGGGACTCCTACGAGCAGTACTTC. Translated: CASSVAGDSYEQYF. Supplemented by reference TRBV5-1 and TRBJ2-7, the full variable domain reads KAGVTQTPRYLIKTRGQQVTLSCSPISGHRSVSWYQQTPGQGLQFLFEYFSETQRNKGNFPGRFSGRQFSNSRSEMNVSTLELGDSALYLCASSVAGDSYEQYFGPGTRLTVT.

About this clone: The sample has other DNA sequences that encode this CDR3 too. This chain uses TRBV27 with TRBJ2-2; D is ambiguous. Germline CDR1 is MNHEY and CDR2 is SMNVEV (reference sequence). This CDR3 region has 14 residues. Trimming pared 2 bases from V and 2 bases from J, leaving 6 bases between. CDR3 bases: TGTGCCAGCAGTTTAGTTCGTAACACCGGGGAGCTGTTTTTT. It encodes CASSLVRNTGELFF.

The chain carries TRBV5-1 and TRBJ2-5, with 8 bases lining up with TRBD1. The CDR3 loop spans 18 amino acids. V shed 7 bases, J shed 1 base, and the junction held 18 bases outside the gene matches. Germline V gene sequence: CDR1 SGHRS, CDR2 YFSETQ. The CDR3 spells CASVLGQDDFVSQETQYF. CDR3 DNA: TGCGCCAGCGTACTGGGACAGGACGATTTTGTGAGCCAAGAGACCCAGTACTTC.

The gene calls are TRBV12-2 and TRBJ2-4; TRBD2 was called by the table and not checked on the DNA. TRBV12-2 corresponds to a pseudogene. This CDR3 region has 17 residues. CDR3 bases: TGTGCAAGTCGCTTCCGGTGGGTAGGACTGTCCAAAAACATTCAGTACTTC. This sequence encodes CASRFRWVGLSKNIQYF.

The V gene is TRBV6-6, the J gene TRBJ1-3; D is unresolved. This CDR3 has 16 amino acids. V was trimmed by 6 bases and J by 0 bases, leaving 15 bases between them. Germline values: CDR1 MNHNY, CDR2 SVGAGI (reference sequence). The CDR3 region is CASREHGLSSGNTIYF. CDR3 coding DNA: TGTGCCAGCAGGGAACACGGATTAAGCTCTGGAAACACCATATATTTT.

This sequence joins TRBV5-8 and TRBJ2-2, with D unclear. With 4 bases removed from V and 0 bases from J, the gap between germline ends came to 10 bases. Germline CDR1 SGHTS, CDR2 YDEGEE. The CDR3 runs 15 residues. DNA for the CDR3: TGTGCCAGCAGCCGCCGGGCCGCGAACACCGGGGAGCTGTTTTTT. Residues: CASSRRAANTGELFF.

The rearrangement links TRBV28 to TRBJ1-1; D not resolved. The CDR3 is 12 residues long. The V gene lost 5 bases and the J gene lost 5 bases, with 9 bases spanning the gap. The germline V gene has CDR1 MDHEN and CDR2 SYDVKM. CDR3: CASSQVLTEAFF. CDR3 DNA sequence: TGTGCCAGCAGTCAGGTTCTGACTGAAGCTTTCTTT.

The chain couples TRBV18 to TRBJ2-1; a weak D match, TRBD2 (6 bases). Trimming took 3 bases from V and 8 from J, leaving 14 bases between them. Germline V gives CDR1 KGHSH, CDR2 LQKENI. CDR3 length: 14 amino acids. The CDR3 reads CASSPVTSYDEQFF. The CDR3 DNA is TGTGCCAGCTCACCCGTGACTAGTTACGATGAGCAGTTCTTC.

The J gene is TRBJ1-2, the V gene TRBV19; D is unclear. This CDR3 is 13 amino acids long. Germline V gene data show CDR1 as LNHDA and CDR2 as SQIVND (reference sequence). V was cut by 8 bases and J by 3 bases, with 13 bases left in between. This chain's CDR3 is CASEAKWDYGYTF. The CDR3 DNA reads as TGTGCCAGTGAAGCGAAATGGGACTATGGCTACACCTTC.

The CDR3 is CASSYRGREETQYF. The CDR3 bases are TGTGCCAGCAGTTACAGGGGGCGCGAAGAGACCCAGTACTTC. The gene calls are TRBV27 and TRBJ2-5; 9 bases match TRBD1. Trimming removed 4 bases from V and 3 bases from J; junction bases left unmatched: 3. The CDR3 has 14 amino acids. Germline V gene lookup returns CDR1 MNHEY and CDR2 SMNVEV (reference sequence).

The chain is built from TRBV6-5 and TRBJ1-2; D not resolved. Trimming cost V 2 bases and J 8 bases, with 15 bases left between them. The V gene's germline CDR1 is MNHEY and CDR2 SVGAGI. The CDR3 contains 14 residues. CDR3 amino acids: CASSYDGEIGGYTF. The CDR3 coding sequence is TGTGCCAGCAGTTACGACGGAGAAATCGGCGGCTACACCTTC.

The chain links TRBV14 to TRBJ1-4; no reliable D call. Germline V gives CDR1 SGHDN, CDR2 FVKESK. The CDR3 has 15 residues. Trimming cost V 0 bases and J 10 bases, with 15 bases left between them. CDR3 sequence: CASSQEPVGLGKLFF. CDR3 DNA: TGTGCCAGCAGCCAAGAACCCGTCGGTCTGGGAAAACTGTTTTTT.

This chain joins TRBV19 and TRBJ2-1; 8 bases match TRBD2. The CDR3 extends over 15 amino acids. Germline V gene sequence: CDR1 LNHDA, CDR2 SQIVND (reference sequence). Losses at the gene ends were 6 bases for V and 1 base for J; bases not matched to a gene: 5. The CDR3 region is CASRLAGLSYNEQFF. The DNA of the CDR3 is TGTGCCAGTAGGTTAGCGGGACTTTCCTACAATGAGCAGTTCTTC.

The genes are TRBV30 and TRBJ2-5; D may be TRBD2 (6 bases). The J call is uncertain, as TRBJ2-7 better fits the DNA end. This CDR3 comprises 13 residues. The germline V gene encodes CDR1 GTSNPN and CDR2 SVGIG (reference sequence). The CDR3 nucleotides are TGTGCCTCGGGGAATAGCGGCGCCTACGAGCAGTACTTC. It yields the protein CASGNSGAYEQYF.